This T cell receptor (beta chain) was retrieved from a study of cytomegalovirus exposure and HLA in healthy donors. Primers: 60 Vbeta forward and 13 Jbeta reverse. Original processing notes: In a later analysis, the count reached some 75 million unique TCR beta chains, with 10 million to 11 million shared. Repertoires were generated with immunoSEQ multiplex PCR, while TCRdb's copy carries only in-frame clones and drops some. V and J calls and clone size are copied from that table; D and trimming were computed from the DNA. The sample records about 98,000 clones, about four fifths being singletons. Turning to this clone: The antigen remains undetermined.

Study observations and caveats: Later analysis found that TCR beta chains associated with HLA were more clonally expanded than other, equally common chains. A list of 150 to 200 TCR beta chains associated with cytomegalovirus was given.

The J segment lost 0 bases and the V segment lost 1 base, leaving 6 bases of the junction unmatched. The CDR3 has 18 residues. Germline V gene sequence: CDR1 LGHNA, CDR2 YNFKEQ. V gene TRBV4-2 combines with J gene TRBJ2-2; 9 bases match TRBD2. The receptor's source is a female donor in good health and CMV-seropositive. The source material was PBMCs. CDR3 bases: TGTGCCAGCAGCCAAGTGTCCCTAGCGGGGCCGAACACCGGGGAGCTGTTTTTT. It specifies CASSQVSLAGPNTGELFF.